This TCR beta chain derives from a study of blood T cell repertoires in COVID-19. Study-level background: Samples taken during acute and convalescent COVID-19 were collected in the United States, Italy and Spain.

CDR3 length: 16 amino acids. Trimming cost V 3 bases and J 4 bases, with 18 bases left between them. Germline V gene data show CDR1 as MNHEY and CDR2 as SVGAGI. The authors' processing: For nucleated cells, counts were estimated from reference gene primer amplification. Produced via immunoSEQ multiplex PCR; TCRdb's table is partial and in-frame only. Clonal size and the V and J genes are those of that table, whereas D and trimming came from the DNA. The data show some 150,000 clones, with roughly 87% seen just once and 3% to 4% held by the top ten. This sequence originates from a woman aged 55-69 years who had recovered from COVID-19. The chain has TRBV6-5 and TRBJ1-2, with D maybe TRBD1 (5 bases). Sequences were obtained from peripheral blood. Written as DNA, the CDR3 is TGTGCCAGCAGTTATTCCGGCCGGACAAGGTCCTATGGCTACACCTTC. It yields the protein CASSYSGRTRSYGYTF.